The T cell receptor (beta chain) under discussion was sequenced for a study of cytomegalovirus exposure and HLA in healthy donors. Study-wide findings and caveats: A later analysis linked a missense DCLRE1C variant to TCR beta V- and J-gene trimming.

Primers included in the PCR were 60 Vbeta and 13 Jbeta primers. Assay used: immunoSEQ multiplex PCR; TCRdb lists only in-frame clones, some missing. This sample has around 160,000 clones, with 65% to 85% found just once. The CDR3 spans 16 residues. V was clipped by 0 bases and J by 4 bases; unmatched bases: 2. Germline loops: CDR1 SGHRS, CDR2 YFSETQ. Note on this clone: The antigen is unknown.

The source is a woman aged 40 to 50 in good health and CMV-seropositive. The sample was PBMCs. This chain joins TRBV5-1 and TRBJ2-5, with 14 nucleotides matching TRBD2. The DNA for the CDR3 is TGCGCCAGCAGCTTGGACGGGACTAGCGGGGGAGAGACCCAGTACTTC. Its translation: CASSLDGTSGGETQYF.